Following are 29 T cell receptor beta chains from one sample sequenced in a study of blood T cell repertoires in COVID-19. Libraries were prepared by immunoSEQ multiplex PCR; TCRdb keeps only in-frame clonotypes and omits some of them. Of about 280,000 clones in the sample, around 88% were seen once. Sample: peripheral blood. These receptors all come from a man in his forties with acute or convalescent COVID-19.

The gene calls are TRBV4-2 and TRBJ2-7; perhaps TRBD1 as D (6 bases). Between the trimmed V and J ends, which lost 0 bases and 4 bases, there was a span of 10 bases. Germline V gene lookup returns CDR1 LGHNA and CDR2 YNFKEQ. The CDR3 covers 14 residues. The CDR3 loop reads CASSQDPTGYEQYF. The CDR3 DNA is TGTGCCAGCAGCCAAGACCCCACAGGGTACGAGCAGTACTTC.

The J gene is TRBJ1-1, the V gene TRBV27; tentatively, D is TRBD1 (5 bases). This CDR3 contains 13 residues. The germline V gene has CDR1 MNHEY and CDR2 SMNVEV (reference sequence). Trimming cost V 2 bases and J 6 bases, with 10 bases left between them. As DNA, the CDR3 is TGTGCCAGCAGTTTAAGTGGAGGGGCTGAAGCTTTCTTT. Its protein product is CASSLSGGAEAFF.

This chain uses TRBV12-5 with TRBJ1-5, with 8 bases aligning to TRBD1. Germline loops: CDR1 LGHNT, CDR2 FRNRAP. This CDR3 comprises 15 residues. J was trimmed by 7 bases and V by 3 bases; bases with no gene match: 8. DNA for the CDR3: TGTGCTAGTGGTTTTTTTATACAGGGGGGACAGCCCCAGCATTTT. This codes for CASGFFIQGGQPQHF.

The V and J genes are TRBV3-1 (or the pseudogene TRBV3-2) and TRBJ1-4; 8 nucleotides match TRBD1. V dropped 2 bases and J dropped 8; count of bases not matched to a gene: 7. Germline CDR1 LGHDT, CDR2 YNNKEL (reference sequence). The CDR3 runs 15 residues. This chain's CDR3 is CASSQFSQGGEKLFF. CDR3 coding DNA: TGTGCCAGCAGCCAATTCTCACAGGGGGGCGAAAAACTGTTTTTT.

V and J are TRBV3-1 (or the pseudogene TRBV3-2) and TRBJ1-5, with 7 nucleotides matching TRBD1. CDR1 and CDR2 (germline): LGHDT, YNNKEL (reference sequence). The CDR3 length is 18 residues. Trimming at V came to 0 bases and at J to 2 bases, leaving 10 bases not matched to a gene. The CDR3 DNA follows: TGTGCCAGCAGCCAAGAAGGAAGAGGGGGCAACGGCAATCAGCCCCAGCATTTT. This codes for CASSQEGRGGNGNQPQHF.

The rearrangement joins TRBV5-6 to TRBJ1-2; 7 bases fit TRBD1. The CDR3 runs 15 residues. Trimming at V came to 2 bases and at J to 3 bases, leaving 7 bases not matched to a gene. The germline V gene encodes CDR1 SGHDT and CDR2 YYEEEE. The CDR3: CASSLGRDRDYGYTF. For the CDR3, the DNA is TGTGCCAGCAGCTTAGGGCGAGACAGGGACTATGGCTACACCTTC.

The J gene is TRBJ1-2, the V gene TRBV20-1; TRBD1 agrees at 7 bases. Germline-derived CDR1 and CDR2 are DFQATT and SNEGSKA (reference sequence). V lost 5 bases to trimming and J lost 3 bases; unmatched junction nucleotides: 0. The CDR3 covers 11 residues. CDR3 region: CSAGTDYGYTF. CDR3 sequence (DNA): TGCAGTGCTGGGACAGACTATGGCTACACCTTC.

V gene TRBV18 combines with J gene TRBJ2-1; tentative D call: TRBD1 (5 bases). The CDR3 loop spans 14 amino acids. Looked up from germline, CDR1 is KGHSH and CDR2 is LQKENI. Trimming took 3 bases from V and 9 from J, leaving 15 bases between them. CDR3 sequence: CASSPQQGQVEQFF. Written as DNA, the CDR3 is TGTGCCAGCTCACCCCAGCAGGGCCAGGTTGAGCAGTTCTTC.

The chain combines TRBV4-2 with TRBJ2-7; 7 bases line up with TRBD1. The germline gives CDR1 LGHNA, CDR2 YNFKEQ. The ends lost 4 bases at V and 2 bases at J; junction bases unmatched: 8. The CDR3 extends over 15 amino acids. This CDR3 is CASSPGAQGTYEQYF. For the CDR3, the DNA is TGTGCCAGCAGCCCAGGGGCACAGGGGACCTACGAGCAGTACTTC.

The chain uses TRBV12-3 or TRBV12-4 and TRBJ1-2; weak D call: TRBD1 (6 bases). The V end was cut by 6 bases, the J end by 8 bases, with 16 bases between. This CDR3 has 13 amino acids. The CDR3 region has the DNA TGTGCCAGCAGAGACCAACAGGGACGCGGCTACACCTTC. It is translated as CASRDQQGRGYTF.

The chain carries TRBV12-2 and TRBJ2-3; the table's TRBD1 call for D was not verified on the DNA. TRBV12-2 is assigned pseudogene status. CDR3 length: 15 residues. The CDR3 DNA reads TGTGCAAGTCGCACCCCTGGGACAGACACAGATACGCAGTATTTT. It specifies CASRTPGTDTDTQYF.

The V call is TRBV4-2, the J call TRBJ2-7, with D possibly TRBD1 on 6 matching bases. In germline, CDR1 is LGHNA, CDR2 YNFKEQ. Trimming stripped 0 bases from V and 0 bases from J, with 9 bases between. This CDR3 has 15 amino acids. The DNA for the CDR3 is TGTGCCAGCAGCCAAGATCAGGGGAGCTCCTACGAGCAGTACTTC. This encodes CASSQDQGSSYEQYF.

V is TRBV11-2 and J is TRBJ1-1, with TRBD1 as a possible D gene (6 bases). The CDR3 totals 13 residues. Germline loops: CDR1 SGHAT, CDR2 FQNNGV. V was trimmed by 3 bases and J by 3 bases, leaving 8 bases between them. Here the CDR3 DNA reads TGTGCCAGCAGCTTCAACAGGGACACTGAAGCTTTCTTT. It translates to CASSFNRDTEAFF.

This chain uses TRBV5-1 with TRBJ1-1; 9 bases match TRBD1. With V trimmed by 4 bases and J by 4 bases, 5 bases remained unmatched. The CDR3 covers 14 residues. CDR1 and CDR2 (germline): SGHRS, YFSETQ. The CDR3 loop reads CASSPYRGRTEAFF. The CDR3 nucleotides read TGCGCCAGCAGCCCGTACAGGGGGCGCACTGAAGCTTTCTTT.

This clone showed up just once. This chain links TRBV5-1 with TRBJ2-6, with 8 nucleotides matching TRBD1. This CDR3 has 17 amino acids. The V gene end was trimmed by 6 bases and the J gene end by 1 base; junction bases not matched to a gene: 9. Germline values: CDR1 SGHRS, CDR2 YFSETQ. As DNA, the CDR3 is TGCGCCAGCACCCTGTGGACAGGGCCTTCTGGGGCCAACGTCCTGACTTTC. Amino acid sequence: CASTLWTGPSGANVLTF.

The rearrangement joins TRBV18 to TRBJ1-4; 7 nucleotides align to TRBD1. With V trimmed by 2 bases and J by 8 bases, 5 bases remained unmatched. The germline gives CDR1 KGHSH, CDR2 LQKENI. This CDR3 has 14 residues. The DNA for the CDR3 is TGTGCCAGCTCACCAAGTGACAGGGCAGAAAAACTGTTTTTT. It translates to CASSPSDRAEKLFF.

CDR3 in DNA: TGTGCCAGCTCCTCGGGGGGGAATCAGCCCCAGCATTTT. Translating it yields CASSSGGNQPQHF. The rearrangement joins TRBV18 to TRBJ1-5; maybe TRBD1 (5 bases). V lost 6 bases and J 4 bases, leaving 10 bases between the germline ends. CDR3 length: 13 amino acids. CDR1 and CDR2 from the germline V gene are KGHSH and LQKENI.

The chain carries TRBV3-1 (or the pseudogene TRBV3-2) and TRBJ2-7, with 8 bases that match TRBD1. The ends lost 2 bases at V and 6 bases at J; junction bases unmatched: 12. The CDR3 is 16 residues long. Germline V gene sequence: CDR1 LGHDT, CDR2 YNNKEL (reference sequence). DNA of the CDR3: TGTGCCAGCAGCCAAAATTTAGTGGGGACAGGCGGCGAGCAGTACTTC. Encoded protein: CASSQNLVGTGGEQYF.

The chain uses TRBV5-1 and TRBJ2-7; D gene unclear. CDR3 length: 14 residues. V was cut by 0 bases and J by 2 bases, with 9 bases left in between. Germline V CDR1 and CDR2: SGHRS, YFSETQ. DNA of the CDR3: TGCGCCAGCAGCTTGGAGGCACAGCCCTACGAGCAGTACTTC. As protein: CASSLEAQPYEQYF.

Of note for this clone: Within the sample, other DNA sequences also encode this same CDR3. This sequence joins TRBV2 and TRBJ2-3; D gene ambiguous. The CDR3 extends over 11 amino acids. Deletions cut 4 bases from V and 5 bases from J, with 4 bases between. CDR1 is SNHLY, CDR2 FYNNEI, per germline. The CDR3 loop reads CASSVQDTQYF. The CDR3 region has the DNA TGTGCCAGCAGTGTCCAAGATACGCAGTATTTT. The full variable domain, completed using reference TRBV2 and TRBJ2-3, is EPEVTQTPSHQVTQMGQEVILRCVPISNHLYFYWYRQILGQKVEFLVSFYNNEISEKSEIFDDQFSVERPDGSNFTLKIRSTKLEDSAMYFCASSVQDTQYFGPGTRLTVL.

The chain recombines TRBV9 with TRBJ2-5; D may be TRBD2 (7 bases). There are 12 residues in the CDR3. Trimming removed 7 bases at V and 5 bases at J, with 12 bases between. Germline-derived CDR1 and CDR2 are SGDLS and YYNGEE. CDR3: CASRGAGETQYF. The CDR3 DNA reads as TGTGCCAGCCGGGGGGCCGGGGAGACCCAGTACTTC.

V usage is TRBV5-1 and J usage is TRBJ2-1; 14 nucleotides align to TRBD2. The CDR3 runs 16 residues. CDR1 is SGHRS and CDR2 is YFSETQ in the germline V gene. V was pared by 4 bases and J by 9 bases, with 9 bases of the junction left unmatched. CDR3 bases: TGCGCCAGCAGCGTGCCGGGGACTAGCGGGGGTGGTGAGCAGTTCTTC. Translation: CASSVPGTSGGGEQFF.

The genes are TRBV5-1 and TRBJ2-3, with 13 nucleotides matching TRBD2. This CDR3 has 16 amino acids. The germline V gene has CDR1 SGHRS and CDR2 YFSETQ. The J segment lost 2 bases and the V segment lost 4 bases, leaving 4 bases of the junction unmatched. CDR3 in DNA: TGCGCCAGCAGCCCTACTAGCGGGGGGGCCACAGATACGCAGTATTTT. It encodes CASSPTSGGATDTQYF. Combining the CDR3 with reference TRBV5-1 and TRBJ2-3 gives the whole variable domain KAGVTQTPRYLIKTRGQQVTLSCSPISGHRSVSWYQQTPGQGLQFLFEYFSETQRNKGNFPGRFSGRQFSNSRSEMNVSTLELGDSALYLCASSPTSGGATDTQYFGPGTRLTVL.

The CDR3 spells CASSRSSYGYTF. DNA for the CDR3: TGTGCCAGCAGCCGCTCGAGCTATGGCTACACCTTC. The chain couples TRBV3-1 (or the pseudogene TRBV3-2) to TRBJ1-2; D unclear. The CDR3 extends over 12 amino acids. Trimming stripped 4 bases from V and 4 bases from J, with 7 bases between. The V gene's germline CDR1 is LGHDT and CDR2 YNNKEL (reference sequence).

CDR3 DNA: TGTGCCAGCAGTTTAACAGGGGGCAATGAGCAGTTCTTC. It is translated as CASSLTGGNEQFF. This chain joins TRBV12-3 or TRBV12-4 and TRBJ2-1; 8 bases agree with TRBD1. V shed 2 bases and J 6 bases; nucleotides not matched to a gene: 0. This CDR3 is built from 13 residues.

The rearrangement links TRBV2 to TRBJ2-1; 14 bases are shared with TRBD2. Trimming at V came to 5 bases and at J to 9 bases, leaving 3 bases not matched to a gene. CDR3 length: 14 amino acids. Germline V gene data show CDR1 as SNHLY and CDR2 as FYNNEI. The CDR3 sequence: CASSTTSGGGEQFF. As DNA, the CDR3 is TGTGCCAGCAGTACGACTAGCGGGGGGGGTGAGCAGTTCTTC.

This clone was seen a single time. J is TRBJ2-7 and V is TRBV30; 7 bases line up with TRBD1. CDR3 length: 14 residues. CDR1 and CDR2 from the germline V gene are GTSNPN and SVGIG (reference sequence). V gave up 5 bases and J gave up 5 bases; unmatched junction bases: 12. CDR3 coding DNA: TGTGCCTGGGATAGGAGACAGGGTAAGAACGAGCAGTACTTC. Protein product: CAWDRRQGKNEQYF.

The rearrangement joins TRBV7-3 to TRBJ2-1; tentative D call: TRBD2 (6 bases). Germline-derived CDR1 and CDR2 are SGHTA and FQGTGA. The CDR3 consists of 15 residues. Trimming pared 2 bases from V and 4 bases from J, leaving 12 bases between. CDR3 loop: CASSLGLNVYNEQFF. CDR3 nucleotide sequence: TGTGCCAGCAGCTTAGGACTAAATGTATACAATGAGCAGTTCTTC.

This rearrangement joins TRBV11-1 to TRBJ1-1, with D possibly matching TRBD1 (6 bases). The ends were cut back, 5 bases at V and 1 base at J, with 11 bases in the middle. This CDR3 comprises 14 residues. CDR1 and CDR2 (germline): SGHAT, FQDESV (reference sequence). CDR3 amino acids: CASSRGGANTEAFF. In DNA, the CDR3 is TGTGCCAGCAGCCGAGGGGGGGCGAACACTGAAGCTTTCTTT.